What follows is one T cell receptor beta chain and its context. This specimen belongs to a study of shared clonotypes between healthy human individuals. Only Caucasian adults living in Nashville, Tennessee served as donors. Data came from immunoSEQ multiplex PCR; TCRdb stores just in-frame clones and leaves some out. The table shows more than 1.2 million clones, with approximately 98.5% occurring only once. The clonotype comes from a man younger than 45 in good health. Material for sequencing was naive CD4+ T cells sorted from blood. Subset specified: CD45RA+ positively selected.

CDR3 sequence reads: CASSQETRTDLYSYNEQFF. DNA for the CDR3: TGCGCCAGCAGCCAAGAGACGAGAACGGATCTTTACTCCTACAATGAGCAGTTCTTC. The chain couples TRBV4-3 to TRBJ2-1; no definite D call. This CDR3 is built from 19 residues. Germline lookup yields CDR1 LGHNA and CDR2 YSLEER. With 0 bases removed from V and 0 bases from J, the gap between germline ends came to 18 bases.